The T cell receptor (beta chain) under discussion was sequenced for a study of T cell responses to AZD1222 COVID-19 vaccine. Overall study: Second-dose intervals near 4 or 12 weeks were combined. Points from the study as a whole: Donors skewed white British and female; clonal diversity was possibly underestimated.

Here immunoSEQ multiplex PCR was the method, and the copy in TCRdb shows in-frame clones only, minus some. The data contain about 140,000 clones, around 89% of them singletons. This clone was detected once. Antigen unknown. In germline, CDR1 is KGHSH, CDR2 LQKENI. Deletions cut 2 bases from V and 2 bases from J, with 13 bases between. This CDR3 spans 16 amino acids. The sample was peripheral blood, taken on day 0 of AZD1222 vaccination. The TCR sequence derives from an adult in good health. The chain couples TRBV18 to TRBJ1-3; the D is unclear. The CDR3: CASSPTRAAPGNTIYF. The CDR3 nucleotides read TGTGCCAGCTCACCAACACGGGCAGCGCCTGGAAACACCATATATTTT.